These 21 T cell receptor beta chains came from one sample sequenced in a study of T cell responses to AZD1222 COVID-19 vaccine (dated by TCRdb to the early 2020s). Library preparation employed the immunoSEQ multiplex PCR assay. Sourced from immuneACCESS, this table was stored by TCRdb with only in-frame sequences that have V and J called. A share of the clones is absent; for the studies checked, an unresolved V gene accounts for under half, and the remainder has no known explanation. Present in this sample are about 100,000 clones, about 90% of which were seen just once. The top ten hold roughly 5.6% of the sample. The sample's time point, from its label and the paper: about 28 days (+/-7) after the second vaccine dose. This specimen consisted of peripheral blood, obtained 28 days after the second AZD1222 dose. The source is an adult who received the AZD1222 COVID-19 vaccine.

DNA of the CDR3: TGTGCCAGCAGCTTAGATGGTCTAGCGGGAGGTGAGCAGTACTTC. The encoded protein is CASSLDGLAGGEQYF. This rearrangement joins TRBV11-3 to TRBJ2-7, with TRBD2 matching 11 bases. The CDR3 consists of 15 residues. Germline-derived CDR1 and CDR2 are SGHNT and YENEEA. The junction had 5 bases not matched to a gene; V was cut back by 0 bases and J by 7 bases.

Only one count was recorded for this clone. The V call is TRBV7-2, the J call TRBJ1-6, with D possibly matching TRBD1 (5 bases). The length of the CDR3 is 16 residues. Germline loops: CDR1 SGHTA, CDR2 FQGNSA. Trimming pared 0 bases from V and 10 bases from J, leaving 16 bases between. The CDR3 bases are TGTGCCAGCAGCTTAGCCCTACAGGCCCGGGGATCACCCCTCCACTTT. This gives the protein CASSLALQARGSPLHF.

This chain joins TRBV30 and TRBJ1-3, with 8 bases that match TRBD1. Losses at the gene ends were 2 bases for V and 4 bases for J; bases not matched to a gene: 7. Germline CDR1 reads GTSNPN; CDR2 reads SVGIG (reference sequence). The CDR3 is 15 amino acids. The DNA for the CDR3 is TGTGCCTGGAGTCTCCAGGGGGCGGCGGGAAACACCATATATTTT. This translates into CAWSLQGAAGNTIYF. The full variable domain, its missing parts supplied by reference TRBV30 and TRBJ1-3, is SQTIHQWPATLVQPVGSPLSLECTVEGTSNPNLYWYRQAAGRGLQLLFYSVGIGQISSEVPQNLSASRPQDRQFILSSKKLLLSDSGFYLCAWSLQGAAGNTIYFGEGSWLTVV.

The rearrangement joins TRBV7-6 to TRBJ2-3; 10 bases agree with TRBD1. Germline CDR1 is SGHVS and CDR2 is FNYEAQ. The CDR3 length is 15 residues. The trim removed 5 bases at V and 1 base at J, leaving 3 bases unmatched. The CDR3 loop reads CASSTGTGGTDTQYF. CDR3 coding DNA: TGTGCCAGCAGCACCGGGACAGGGGGCACAGATACGCAGTATTTT.

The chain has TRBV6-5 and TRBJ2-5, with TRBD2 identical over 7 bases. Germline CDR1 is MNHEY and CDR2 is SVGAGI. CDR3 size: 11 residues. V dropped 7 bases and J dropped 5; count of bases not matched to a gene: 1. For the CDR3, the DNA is TGTGCCAGCAATAGCGGGGAGACCCAGTACTTC. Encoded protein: CASNSGETQYF.

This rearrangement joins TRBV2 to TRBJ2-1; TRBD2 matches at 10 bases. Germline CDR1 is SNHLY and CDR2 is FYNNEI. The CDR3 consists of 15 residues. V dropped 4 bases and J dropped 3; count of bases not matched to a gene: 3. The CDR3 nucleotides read TGTGCCAGCAGTGTAGCGGGAGGACTCTACAATGAGCAGTTCTTC. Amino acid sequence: CASSVAGGLYNEQFF.

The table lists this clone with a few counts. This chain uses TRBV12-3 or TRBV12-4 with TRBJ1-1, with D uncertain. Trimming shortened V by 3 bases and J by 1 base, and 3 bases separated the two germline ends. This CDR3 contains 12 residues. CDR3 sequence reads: CASSFGNTEAFF. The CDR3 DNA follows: TGTGCCAGCAGTTTCGGGAACACTGAAGCTTTCTTT.

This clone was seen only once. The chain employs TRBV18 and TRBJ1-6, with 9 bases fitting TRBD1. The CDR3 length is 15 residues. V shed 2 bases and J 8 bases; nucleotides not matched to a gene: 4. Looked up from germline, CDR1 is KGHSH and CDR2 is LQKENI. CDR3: CASSPDRGIHSPLHF. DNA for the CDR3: TGTGCCAGCTCACCAGACAGGGGGATACATTCACCCCTCCACTTT.

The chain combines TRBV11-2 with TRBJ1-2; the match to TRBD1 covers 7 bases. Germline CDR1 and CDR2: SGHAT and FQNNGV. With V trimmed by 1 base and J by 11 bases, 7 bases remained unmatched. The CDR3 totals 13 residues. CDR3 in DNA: TGTGCCAGCAGCTTAGCTAGACAGGGTTCGTACACCTTC. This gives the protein CASSLARQGSYTF.

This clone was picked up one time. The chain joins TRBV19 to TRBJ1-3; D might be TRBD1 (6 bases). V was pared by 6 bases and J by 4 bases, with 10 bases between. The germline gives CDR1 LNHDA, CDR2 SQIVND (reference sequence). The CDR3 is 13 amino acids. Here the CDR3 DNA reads TGTGCCAGTAGCAGGGGAAGAGGAAACACCATATATTTT. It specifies CASSRGRGNTIYF.

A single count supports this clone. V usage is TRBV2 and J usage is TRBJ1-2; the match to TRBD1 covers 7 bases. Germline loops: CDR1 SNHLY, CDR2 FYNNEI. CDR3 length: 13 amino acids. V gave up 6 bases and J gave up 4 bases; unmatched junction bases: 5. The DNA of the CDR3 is TGTGCCAGCAGGGGACAGTCGAGCTATGGCTACACCTTC. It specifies CASRGQSSYGYTF.

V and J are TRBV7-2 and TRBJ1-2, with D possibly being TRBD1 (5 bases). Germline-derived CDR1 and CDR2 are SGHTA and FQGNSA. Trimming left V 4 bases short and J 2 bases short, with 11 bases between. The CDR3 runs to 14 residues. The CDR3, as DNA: TGTGCCAGCAGCTCCCAGGGACGGAACTATGGCTACACCTTC. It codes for CASSSQGRNYGYTF.

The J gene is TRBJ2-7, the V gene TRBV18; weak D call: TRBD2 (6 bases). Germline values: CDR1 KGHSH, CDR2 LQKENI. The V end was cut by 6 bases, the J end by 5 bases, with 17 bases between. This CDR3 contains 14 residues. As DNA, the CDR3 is TGTGCCAGCTCCCAAGGGACTTTCGTCGACGAGCAGTACTTC. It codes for CASSQGTFVDEQYF.

The CDR3 DNA sequence: TGTGCCAGCAGTTTAGGGACTGGCTACACCTTC. Its translation is CASSLGTGYTF. The rearrangement links TRBV28 to TRBJ1-2, with D possibly being TRBD1 (5 bases). The CDR3 consists of 11 residues. The ends were cut back, 2 bases at V and 7 bases at J, with 5 bases in the middle. Germline V gene sequence: CDR1 MDHEN, CDR2 SYDVKM.

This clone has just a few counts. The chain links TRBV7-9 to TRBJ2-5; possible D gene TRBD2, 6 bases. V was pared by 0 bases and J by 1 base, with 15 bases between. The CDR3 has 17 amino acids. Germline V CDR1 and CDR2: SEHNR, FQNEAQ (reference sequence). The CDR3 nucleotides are TGTGCCAGCAGCTTAGCGGCGGGAAGGGGAGGCCAAGAGACCCAGTACTTC. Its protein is CASSLAAGRGGQETQYF.

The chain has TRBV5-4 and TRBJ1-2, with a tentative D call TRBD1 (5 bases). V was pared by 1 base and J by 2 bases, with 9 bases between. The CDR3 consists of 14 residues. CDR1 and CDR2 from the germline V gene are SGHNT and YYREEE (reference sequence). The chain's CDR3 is CASSLTGLNYGYTF. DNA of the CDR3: TGTGCCAGCAGCTTGACGGGGCTCAACTATGGCTACACCTTC. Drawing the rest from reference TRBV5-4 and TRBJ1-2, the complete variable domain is ETGVTQSPTHLIKTRGQQVTLRCSSQSGHNTVSWYQQALGQGPQFIFQYYREEENGRGNFPPRFSGLQFPNYSSELNVNALELDDSALYLCASSLTGLNYGYTFGSGTRLTVV.

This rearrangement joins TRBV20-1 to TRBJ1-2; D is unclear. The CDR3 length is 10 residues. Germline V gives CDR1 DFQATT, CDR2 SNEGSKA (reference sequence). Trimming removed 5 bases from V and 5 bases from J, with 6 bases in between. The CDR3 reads CSAYRYGYTF. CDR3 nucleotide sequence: TGCAGTGCTTACAGATATGGCTACACCTTC.

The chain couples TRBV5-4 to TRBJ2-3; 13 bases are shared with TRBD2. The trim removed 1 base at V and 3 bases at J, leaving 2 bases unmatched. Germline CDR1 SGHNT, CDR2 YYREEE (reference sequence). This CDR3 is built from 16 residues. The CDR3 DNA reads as TGTGCCAGCAGCTTGACTAGCGGGGGGGCAACAGATACGCAGTATTTT. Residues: CASSLTSGGATDTQYF. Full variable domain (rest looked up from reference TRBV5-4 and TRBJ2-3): ETGVTQSPTHLIKTRGQQVTLRCSSQSGHNTVSWYQQALGQGPQFIFQYYREEENGRGNFPPRFSGLQFPNYSSELNVNALELDDSALYLCASSLTSGGATDTQYFGPGTRLTVL.

CDR3 sequence: CASSATSGDSYEQYF. CDR3 coding DNA: TGTGCCAGCAGCGCCACTAGCGGGGACTCCTACGAGCAGTACTTC. J is TRBJ2-7 and V is TRBV5-5; 10 nucleotides match TRBD2. The length of the CDR3 is 15 residues. Germline CDR1 reads SGHKS; CDR2 reads YYEKEE (reference sequence). V trimming: 4 bases; J trimming: 0 bases; junction bases outside the gene matches: 4.

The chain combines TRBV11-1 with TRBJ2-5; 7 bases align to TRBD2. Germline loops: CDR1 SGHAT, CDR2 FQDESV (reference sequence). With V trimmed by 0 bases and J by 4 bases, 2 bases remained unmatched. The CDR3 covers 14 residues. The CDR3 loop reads CASSLAGGVETQYF. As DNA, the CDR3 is TGTGCCAGCAGCTTAGCGGGGGGGGTAGAGACCCAGTACTTC.

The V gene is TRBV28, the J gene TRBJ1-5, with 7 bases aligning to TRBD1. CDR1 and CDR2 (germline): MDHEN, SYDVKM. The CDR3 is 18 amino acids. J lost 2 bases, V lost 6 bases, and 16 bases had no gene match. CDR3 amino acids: CASRPTRGTAFGNQPQHF. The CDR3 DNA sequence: TGTGCCAGCAGACCTACCCGGGGGACAGCGTTTGGCAATCAGCCCCAGCATTTT.